Listed below are T cell receptor beta chains from one sample, sequenced in a study of blood T cell repertoires in COVID-19. Data came from immunoSEQ multiplex PCR; TCRdb stores just in-frame clones and leaves some out. The sample includes about 180,000 clones, about 85% of them seen just once. The specimen was peripheral blood. These receptors originate from a woman at least 80 years old with acute or convalescent COVID-19. CDR3s include the opening cysteine and the closing phenylalanine or tryptophan. A D gene is named only where the DNA matches it firmly. The size entry is marked missing in some rows and otherwise reads once, few, many or a size class.

TRBJ2-7 TRBD2 - 15 TRBV7-2 CASSLHWGLHYEQYF TGTGCCAGCAGCCTACATTGGGGACTACACTACGAGCAGTACTTC
TRBJ2-1 TRBD2 - 17 TRBV10-3 CAISESSSGGENNEQFF TGTGCCATCAGTGAGTCTTCTAGCGGGGGGGAGAACAATGAGCAGTTCTTC
TRBJ1-3 TRBD1 few 18 TRBV23-1 CASSQSRGQGAKENTIYF TGCGCCAGCAGTCAATCGAGGGGACAGGGGGCGAAGGAAAACACCATATATTTT
TRBJ1-2 - - 13 TRBV5-1 CASSLGGYYGYTF TGCGCCAGCAGCTTGGGAGGGTACTATGGCTACACCTTC
TRBJ2-5 - - 14 TRBV5-6 CASSLELQEETQYF TGTGCCAGCAGCTTGGAGTTACAGGAAGAGACCCAGTACTTC
TRBJ1-5 TRBD1 - 14 TRBV30 CAWSVGGTGQPQHF TGTGCCTGGAGTGTAGGGGGCACCGGTCAGCCCCAGCATTTT
TRBJ2-3 - - 11 TRBV20-1 CSASREDTQYF TGCAGTGCTAGTAGGGAGGATACGCAGTATTTT
TRBJ2-7 - - 16 TRBV12-5 CASGLVLGGPISEQYF TGTGCTAGTGGTTTGGTACTCGGCGGGCCTATTAGCGAGCAGTACTTC
TRBJ2-1 - - 13 TRBV7-9 CASSLTRQPEQFF TGTGCCAGCAGCTTAACGAGACAGCCCGAGCAGTTCTTC
TRBJ1-1 - - 15 TRBV11-2 CASSPQRGFGTEAFF TGTGCCAGCAGCCCCCAGCGGGGTTTTGGCACTGAAGCTTTCTTT
TRBJ1-5 TRBD1 - 15 TRBV15 CATGADRSFNQPQHF TGTGCCACCGGGGCGGACAGGTCCTTCAATCAGCCCCAGCATTTT
TRBJ2-1 - - 16 TRBV9 CASSARATVRYNEQFF TGTGCCAGCAGCGCAAGAGCCACAGTAAGATACAATGAGCAGTTCTTC
TRBJ1-2 - - 16 TRBV11-2 CASSLMSRQGSKGYTF TGTGCCAGCAGCTTAATGAGCCGGCAGGGGAGTAAAGGCTACACCTTC
TRBJ2-3 - - 15 TRBV10-3 CAISVGGGPSDTQYF TGTGCCATCAGTGTAGGGGGAGGGCCGTCAGATACGCAGTATTTT
TRBJ1-5 - - 15 TRBV12-5 CASGSSGVSNQPQHF TGTGCTAGTGGTAGTTCGGGGGTTAGCAATCAGCCCCAGCATTTT
TRBJ1-2 - - 16 TRBV9 CASSVTSGTREYGYTF TGTGCCAGCAGCGTAACTAGCGGGACACGCGAATATGGCTACACCTTC
TRBJ1-1 TRBD1 - 14 TRBV5-6 CASSRGQGNTEAFF TGTGCCAGCAGCAGAGGACAGGGGAACACTGAAGCTTTCTTT
TRBJ2-3 - - 15 TRBV7-9 CASSELGDFTDTQYF TGTGCCAGCAGCGAACTAGGGGACTTCACAGATACGCAGTATTTT
TRBJ2-7 TRBD1 - 11 TRBV9 CASSAGGEQYF TGTGCCAGCAGCGCAGGGGGCGAGCAGTACTTC
TRBJ1-6 - once 15 TRBV5-1 CASSLGQGKGSPLHF TGCGCCAGCAGCTTGGGGCAGGGGAAAGGTTCACCCCTCCACTTT
TRBJ1-3 - few 16 TRBV5-1 CASSLAGRGSGNTIYF TGCGCCAGCAGCTTGGCTGGCAGGGGCTCTGGAAACACCATATATTTT
TRBJ2-1 TRBD2 - 17 TRBV5-5 CASASWRSGRVRDEQFF TGTGCCAGCGCAAGTTGGCGAAGCGGGAGGGTAAGGGATGAGCAGTTCTTC
TRBJ2-3 - - 15 TRBV5-1 CASSLGRQRGDTQYF TGCGCCAGCAGCTTGGGGCGCCAGAGGGGGGATACGCAGTATTTT
TRBJ2-2 - - 12 TRBV12-3/TRBV12-4 CASTLSTGELFF TGTGCCAGCACCTTATCTACCGGGGAGCTGTTTTTT
TRBJ1-1 TRBD1 - 15 TRBV15 CAAGPLSTGGTEAFF TGTGCCGCAGGGCCCCTCTCTACAGGGGGCACTGAAGCTTTCTTT
TRBJ2-3 TRBD1 - 16 TRBV27 CASSLGIEGAADTQYF TGTGCCAGCAGTTTAGGGATTGAGGGGGCCGCAGATACGCAGTATTTT
TRBJ2-6 - - 18 TRBV7-9 CASSFPGTGSSGANVLTF TGTGCCAGCAGCTTCCCCGGGACTGGATCCTCTGGGGCCAACGTCCTGACTTTC
TRBJ2-3 - few 17 TRBV7-9 CASSSSGRPKEADTQYF TGTGCCAGCAGCTCTTCGGGCCGGCCTAAGGAGGCAGATACGCAGTATTTT
TRBJ1-4 - - 14 TRBV9 CASSPPLGSGKLFF TGTGCCAGCAGCCCCCCATTGGGCAGCGGAAAACTGTTTTTT
TRBJ2-5 - - 14 TRBV7-2 CASSLSRAQETQYF TGTGCCAGCAGCTTAAGCAGGGCCCAAGAGACCCAGTACTTC
TRBJ2-1 TRBD2 - 15 TRBV7-9 CASSSKAGGYNEQFF TGTGCCAGCAGCTCGAAAGCGGGAGGCTACAATGAGCAGTTCTTC
TRBJ1-3 - - 15 TRBV2 CASSGGHSRGNTIYF TGTGCCAGCAGTGGGGGGCATTCAAGAGGAAACACCATATATTTT
TRBJ2-2 - - 15 TRBV5-1 CASSTDRAGTGELFF TGCGCCAGCAGCACCGACAGGGCGGGGACCGGGGAGCTGTTTTTT
TRBJ1-1 - - 13 TRBV18 CASSPADSTEAFF TGTGCCAGCTCACCCGCGGACAGCACTGAAGCTTTCTTT
TRBJ2-5 TRBD2 - 13 TRBV6-2/TRBV6-3 CASSSGGEETQYF TGTGCCAGCAGTTCCGGGGGGGAAGAGACCCAGTACTTC
TRBJ1-6 - - 16 TRBV3-1/TRBV3-2 CASSQVMDFANSPLHF TGTGCCAGCAGCCAAGTAATGGACTTCGCCAATTCACCCCTCCACTTT
TRBJ2-2 TRBD1 - 16 TRBV6-6 CASSYPGTANTGELFF TGTGCCAGCAGTTACCCCGGGACAGCGAACACCGGGGAGCTGTTTTTT
TRBJ2-2 TRBD1 - 17 TRBV4-3 CASSQDPGQGAMGELFF TGCGCCAGCAGCCAAGACCCGGGACAGGGGGCTATGGGGGAGCTGTTTTTT